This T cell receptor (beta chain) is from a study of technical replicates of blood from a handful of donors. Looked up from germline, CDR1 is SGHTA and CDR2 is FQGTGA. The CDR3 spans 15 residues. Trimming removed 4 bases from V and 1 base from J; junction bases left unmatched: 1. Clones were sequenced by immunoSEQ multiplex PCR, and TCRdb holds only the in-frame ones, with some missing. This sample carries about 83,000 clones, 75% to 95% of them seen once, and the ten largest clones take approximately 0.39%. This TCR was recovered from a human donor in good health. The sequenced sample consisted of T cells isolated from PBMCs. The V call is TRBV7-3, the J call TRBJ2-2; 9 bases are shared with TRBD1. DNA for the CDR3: TGTGCCAGCAGCTGGACAGGGGAGAACACCGGGGAGCTGTTTTTT. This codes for CASSWTGENTGELFF.